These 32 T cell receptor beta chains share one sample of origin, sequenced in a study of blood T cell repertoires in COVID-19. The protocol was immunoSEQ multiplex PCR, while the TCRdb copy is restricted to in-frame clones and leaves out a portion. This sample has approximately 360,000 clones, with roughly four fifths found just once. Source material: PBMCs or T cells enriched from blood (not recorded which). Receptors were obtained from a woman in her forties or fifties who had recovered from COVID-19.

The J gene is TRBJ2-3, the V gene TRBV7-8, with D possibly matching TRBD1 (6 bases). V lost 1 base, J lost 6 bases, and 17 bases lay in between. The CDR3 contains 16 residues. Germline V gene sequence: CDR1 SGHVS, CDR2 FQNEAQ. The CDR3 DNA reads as TGTGCCAGCAGCTTAGGGCAGGGGCCAGCATCCGATACGCAGTATTTT. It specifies CASSLGQGPASDTQYF.

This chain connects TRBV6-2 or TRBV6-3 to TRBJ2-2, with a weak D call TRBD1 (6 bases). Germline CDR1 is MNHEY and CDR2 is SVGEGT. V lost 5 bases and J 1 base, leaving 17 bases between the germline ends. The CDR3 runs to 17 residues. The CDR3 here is CASSPITGTKNTGELFF. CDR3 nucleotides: TGTGCCAGCAGTCCCATCACCGGGACAAAGAACACCGGGGAGCTGTTTTTT.

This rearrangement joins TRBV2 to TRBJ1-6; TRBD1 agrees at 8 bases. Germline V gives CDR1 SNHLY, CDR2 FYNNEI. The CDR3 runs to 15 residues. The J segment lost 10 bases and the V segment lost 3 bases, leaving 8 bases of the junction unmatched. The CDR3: CASSEAGGALSPLHF. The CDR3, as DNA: TGTGCCAGCAGTGAGGCAGGGGGCGCACTGTCACCCCTCCACTTT. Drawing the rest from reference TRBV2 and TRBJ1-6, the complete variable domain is EPEVTQTPSHQVTQMGQEVILRCVPISNHLYFYWYRQILGQKVEFLVSFYNNEISEKSEIFDDQFSVERPDGSNFTLKIRSTKLEDSAMYFCASSEAGGALSPLHFGNGTRLTVT.

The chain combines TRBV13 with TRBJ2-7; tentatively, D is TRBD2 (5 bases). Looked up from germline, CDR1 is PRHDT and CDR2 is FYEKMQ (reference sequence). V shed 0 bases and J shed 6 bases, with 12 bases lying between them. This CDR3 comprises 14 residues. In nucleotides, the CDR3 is TGTGCCAGCAGCTTAGGCGCGAGGGAAGGCGAGCAGTACTTC. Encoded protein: CASSLGAREGEQYF.

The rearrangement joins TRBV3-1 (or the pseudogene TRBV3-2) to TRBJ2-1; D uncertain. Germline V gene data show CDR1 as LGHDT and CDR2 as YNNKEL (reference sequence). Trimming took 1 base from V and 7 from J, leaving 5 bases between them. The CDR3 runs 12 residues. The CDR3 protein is CASSQGRNEQFF. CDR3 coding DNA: TGTGCCAGCAGCCAAGGTCGGAATGAGCAGTTCTTC.

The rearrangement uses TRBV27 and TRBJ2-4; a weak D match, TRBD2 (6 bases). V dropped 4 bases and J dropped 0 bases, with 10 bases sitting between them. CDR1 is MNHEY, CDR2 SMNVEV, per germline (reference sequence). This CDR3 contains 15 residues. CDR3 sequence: CASSSWGVAKNIQYF. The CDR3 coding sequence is TGTGCCAGCAGTTCGTGGGGGGTAGCCAAAAACATTCAGTACTTC.

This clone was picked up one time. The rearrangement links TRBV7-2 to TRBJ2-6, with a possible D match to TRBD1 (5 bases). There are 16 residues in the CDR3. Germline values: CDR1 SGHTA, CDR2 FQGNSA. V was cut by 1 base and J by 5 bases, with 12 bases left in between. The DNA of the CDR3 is TGTGCCAGCAGCTTAGTTTCGCAGGGATGGGCCAACGTCCTGACTTTC. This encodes CASSLVSQGWANVLTF.

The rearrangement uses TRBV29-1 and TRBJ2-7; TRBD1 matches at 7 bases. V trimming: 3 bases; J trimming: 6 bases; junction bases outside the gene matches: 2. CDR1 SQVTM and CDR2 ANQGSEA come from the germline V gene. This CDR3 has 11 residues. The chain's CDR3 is CSVDRGSEQYF. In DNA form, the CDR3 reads TGCAGCGTTGACAGGGGGAGCGAGCAGTACTTC.

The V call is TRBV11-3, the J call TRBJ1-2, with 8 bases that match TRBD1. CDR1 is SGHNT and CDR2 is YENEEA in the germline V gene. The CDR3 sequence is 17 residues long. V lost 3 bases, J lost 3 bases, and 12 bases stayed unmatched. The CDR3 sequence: CASSLVVQGEEDYGYTF. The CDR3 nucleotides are TGTGCCAGCAGCTTGGTGGTACAGGGGGAGGAGGACTATGGCTACACCTTC.

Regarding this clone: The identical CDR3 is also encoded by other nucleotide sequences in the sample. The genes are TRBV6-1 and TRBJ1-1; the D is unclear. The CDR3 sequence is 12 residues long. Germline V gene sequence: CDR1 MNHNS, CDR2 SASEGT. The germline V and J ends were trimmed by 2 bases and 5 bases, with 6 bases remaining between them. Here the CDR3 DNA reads TGTGCCAGCAGTGAACACAGAACTGAAGCTTTCTTT. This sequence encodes CASSEHRTEAFF.

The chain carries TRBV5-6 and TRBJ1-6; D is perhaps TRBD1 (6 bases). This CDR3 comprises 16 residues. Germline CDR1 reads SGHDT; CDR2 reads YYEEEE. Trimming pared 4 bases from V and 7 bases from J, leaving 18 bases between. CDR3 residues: CASSPGVRGANSPLHF. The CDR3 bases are TGTGCCAGCAGCCCGGGGGTGCGGGGGGCCAATTCACCCCTCCACTTT.

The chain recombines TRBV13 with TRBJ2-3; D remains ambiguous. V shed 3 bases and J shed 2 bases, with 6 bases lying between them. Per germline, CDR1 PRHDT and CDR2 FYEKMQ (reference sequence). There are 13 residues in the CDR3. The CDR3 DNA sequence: TGTGCCAGCAGCTTCTCCCTCACAGATACGCAGTATTTT. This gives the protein CASSFSLTDTQYF.

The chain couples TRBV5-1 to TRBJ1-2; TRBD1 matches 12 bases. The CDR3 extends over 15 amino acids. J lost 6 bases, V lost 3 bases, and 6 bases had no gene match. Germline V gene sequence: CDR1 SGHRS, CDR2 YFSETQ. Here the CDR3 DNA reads TGCGCCAGCAGCTCCGCCGGGACAGGGGGCCATGGCTACACCTTC. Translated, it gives CASSSAGTGGHGYTF.

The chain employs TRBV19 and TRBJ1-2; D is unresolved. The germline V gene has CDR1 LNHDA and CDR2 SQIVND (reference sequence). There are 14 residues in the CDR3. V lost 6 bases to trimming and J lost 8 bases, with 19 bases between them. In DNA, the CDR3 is TGTGCCAGTAGGACGAGGGAGCCCCCTGAGGGCTACACCTTC. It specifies CASRTREPPEGYTF.

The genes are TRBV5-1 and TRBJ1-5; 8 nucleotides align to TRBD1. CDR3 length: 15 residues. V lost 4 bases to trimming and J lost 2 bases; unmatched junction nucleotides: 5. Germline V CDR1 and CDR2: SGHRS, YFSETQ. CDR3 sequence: CASSTGGAGNQPQHF. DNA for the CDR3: TGCGCCAGCAGCACAGGGGGAGCGGGCAATCAGCCCCAGCATTTT.

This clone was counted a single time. The DNA for the CDR3 is TGTGCCAGCAGCTCGCAGCTAGCGGGGCGCTACAATGAGCAGTTCTTC. It translates to CASSSQLAGRYNEQFF. The chain uses TRBV7-8 and TRBJ2-1; 9 positions match TRBD2. Germline CDR1 reads SGHVS; CDR2 reads FQNEAQ. After removal of 4 bases from V and 3 bases from J, the junction contained 7 bases not matched to a gene. The CDR3 is 16 residues long.

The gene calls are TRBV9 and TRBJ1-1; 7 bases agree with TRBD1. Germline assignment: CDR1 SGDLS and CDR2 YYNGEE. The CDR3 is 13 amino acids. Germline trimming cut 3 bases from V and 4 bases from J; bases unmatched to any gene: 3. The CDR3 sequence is CASSATGFTEAFF. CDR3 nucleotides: TGTGCCAGCAGCGCGACAGGGTTCACTGAAGCTTTCTTT.

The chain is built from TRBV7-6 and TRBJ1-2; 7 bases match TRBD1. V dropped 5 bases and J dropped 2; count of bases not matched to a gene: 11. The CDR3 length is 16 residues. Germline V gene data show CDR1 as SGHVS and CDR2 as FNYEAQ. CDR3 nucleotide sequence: TGTGCCAGCAGCCCGAAACCCACAGGGGAAAACTATGGCTACACCTTC. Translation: CASSPKPTGENYGYTF.

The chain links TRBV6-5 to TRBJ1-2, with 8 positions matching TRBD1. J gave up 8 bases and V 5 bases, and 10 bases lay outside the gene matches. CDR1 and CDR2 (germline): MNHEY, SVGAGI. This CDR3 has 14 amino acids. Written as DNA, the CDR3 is TGTGCCAGCAGTCAATCCGGACAGGGAAGAGGCTACACCTTC. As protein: CASSQSGQGRGYTF.

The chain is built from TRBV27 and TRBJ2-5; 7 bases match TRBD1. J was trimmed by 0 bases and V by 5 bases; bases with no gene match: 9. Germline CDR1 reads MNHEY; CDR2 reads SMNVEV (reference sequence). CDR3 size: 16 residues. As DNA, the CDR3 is TGTGCCAGCAGTGCTTCCTCCGGGACAGACCAAGAGACCCAGTACTTC. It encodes CASSASSGTDQETQYF.

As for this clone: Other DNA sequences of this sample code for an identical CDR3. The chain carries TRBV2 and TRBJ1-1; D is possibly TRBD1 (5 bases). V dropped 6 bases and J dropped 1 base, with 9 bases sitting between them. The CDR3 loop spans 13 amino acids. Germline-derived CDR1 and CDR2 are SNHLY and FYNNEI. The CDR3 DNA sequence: TGTGCCAGCAGCGGGGGACGGAACACTGAAGCTTTCTTT. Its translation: CASSGGRNTEAFF.

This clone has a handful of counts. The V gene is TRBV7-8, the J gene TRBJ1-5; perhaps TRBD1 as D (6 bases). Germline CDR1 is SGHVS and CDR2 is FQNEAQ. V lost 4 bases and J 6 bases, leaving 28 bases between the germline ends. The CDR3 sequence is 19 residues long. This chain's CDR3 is CASSSKGGANRPIGQPQHF. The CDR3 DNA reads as TGTGCCAGCAGCTCAAAAGGGGGGGCCAACAGGCCCATTGGTCAGCCCCAGCATTTT.

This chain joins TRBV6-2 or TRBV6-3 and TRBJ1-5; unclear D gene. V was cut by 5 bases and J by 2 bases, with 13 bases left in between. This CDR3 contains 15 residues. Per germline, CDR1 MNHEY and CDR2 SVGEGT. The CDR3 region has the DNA TGTGCCAGCAGTCCCCACGGGGAGGGCAATCAGCCCCAGCATTTT. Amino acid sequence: CASSPHGEGNQPQHF.

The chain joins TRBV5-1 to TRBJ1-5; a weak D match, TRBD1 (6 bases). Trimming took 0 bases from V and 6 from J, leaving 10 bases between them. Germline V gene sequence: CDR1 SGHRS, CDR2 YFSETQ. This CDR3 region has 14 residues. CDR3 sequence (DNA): TGCGCCAGCAGCTTGGAGCCAGGGGCTCAGCCCCAGCATTTT. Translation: CASSLEPGAQPQHF.

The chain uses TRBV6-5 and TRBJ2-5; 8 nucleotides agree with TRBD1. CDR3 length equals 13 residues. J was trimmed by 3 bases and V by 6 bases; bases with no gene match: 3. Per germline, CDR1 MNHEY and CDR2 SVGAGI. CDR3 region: CASSVTGEETQYF. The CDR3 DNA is TGTGCCAGCAGCGTGACAGGGGAAGAGACCCAGTACTTC.

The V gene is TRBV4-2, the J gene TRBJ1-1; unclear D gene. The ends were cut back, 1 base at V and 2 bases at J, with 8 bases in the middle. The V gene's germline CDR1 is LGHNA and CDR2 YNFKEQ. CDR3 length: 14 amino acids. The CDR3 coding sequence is TGTGCCAGCAGCCAAGTTAACACCAACACTGAAGCTTTCTTT. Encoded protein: CASSQVNTNTEAFF.

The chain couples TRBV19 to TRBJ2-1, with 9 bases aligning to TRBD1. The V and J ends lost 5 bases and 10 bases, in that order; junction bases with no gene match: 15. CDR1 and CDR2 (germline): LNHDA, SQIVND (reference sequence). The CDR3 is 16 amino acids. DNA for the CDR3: TGTGCCAGTAGTCACGACCTCGGACAGGGGTCCTGGGAGCAGTTCTTC. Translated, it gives CASSHDLGQGSWEQFF.

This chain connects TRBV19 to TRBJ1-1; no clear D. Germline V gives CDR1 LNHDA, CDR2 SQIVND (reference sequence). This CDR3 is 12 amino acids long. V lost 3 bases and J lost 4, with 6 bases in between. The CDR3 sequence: CASSIGSTEAFF. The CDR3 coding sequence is TGTGCCAGTAGTATCGGGAGCACTGAAGCTTTCTTT. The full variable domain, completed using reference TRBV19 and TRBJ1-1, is DGGITQSPKYLFRKEGQNVTLSCEQNLNHDAMYWYRQDPGQGLRLIYYSQIVNDFQKGDIAEGYSVSREKKESFPLTVTSAQKNPTAFYLCASSIGSTEAFFGQGTRLTVV.

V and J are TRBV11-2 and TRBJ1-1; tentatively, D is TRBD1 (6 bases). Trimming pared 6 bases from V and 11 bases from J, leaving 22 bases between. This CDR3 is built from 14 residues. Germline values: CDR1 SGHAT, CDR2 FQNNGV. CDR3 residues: CASRKGELQASAFF. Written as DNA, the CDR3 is TGTGCCAGCAGGAAGGGGGAACTCCAAGCGTCGGCTTTCTTT.

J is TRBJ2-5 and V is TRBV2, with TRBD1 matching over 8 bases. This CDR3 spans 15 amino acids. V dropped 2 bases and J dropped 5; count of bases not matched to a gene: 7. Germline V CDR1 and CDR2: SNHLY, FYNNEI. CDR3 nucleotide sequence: TGTGCCAGCAGTGAATCGGTTCGACAGGGGGAGACCCAGTACTTC. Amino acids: CASSESVRQGETQYF. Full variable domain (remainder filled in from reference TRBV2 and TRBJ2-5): EPEVTQTPSHQVTQMGQEVILRCVPISNHLYFYWYRQILGQKVEFLVSFYNNEISEKSEIFDDQFSVERPDGSNFTLKIRSTKLEDSAMYFCASSESVRQGETQYFGPGTRLLVL.

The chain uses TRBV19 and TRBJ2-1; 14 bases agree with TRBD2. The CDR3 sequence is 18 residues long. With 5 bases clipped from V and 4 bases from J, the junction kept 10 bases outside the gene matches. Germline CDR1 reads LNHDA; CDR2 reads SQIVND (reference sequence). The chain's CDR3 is CASSWGTSGSSPYNEQFF. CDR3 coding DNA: TGTGCCAGTAGTTGGGGGACTAGCGGGAGCTCACCTTACAATGAGCAGTTCTTC.

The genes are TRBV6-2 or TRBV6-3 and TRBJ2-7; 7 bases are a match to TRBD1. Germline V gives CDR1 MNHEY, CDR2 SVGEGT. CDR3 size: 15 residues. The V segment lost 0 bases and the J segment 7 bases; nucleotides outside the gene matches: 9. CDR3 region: CASSYSYRGSWEQYF. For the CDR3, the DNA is TGTGCCAGCAGTTACTCTTACAGGGGAAGTTGGGAGCAGTACTTC.